This is a list of T cell receptor beta chains from one sample in a study of blood T cell repertoires in COVID-19. Only in-frame clones appear in the TCRdb table, and some are missing; sequencing was by immunoSEQ multiplex PCR. Among roughly 180,000 clones listed, 94% were seen once. The source material was peripheral blood. The receptors were gathered from a man aged 30-40 years with COVID-19, enrolled during active disease. CDR3s include the opening cysteine and the closing phenylalanine or tryptophan. D genes are given only for firm matches. Size tells how often a clone was seen (once, few, many) or the class of an expanded clone, and some rows leave it out.

D	V	size	J	DNA	CDR3
.	TRBV5-4	few	TRBJ1-2	TGTGCCAGCAGCAGCCCGGAACGGAGTAACTATGGCTACACCTTC	CASSSPERSNYGYTF
.	TRBV4-1	.	TRBJ2-2	TGCGCCAGCAGCCAAGAGGGACACTTACTGAACACCGGGGAGCTGTTTTTT	CASSQEGHLLNTGELFF
TRBD1	TRBV11-2	.	TRBJ1-4	TGTGCCAGCAGCTCAAATCGACAGGGGGCGTCAAAACTGTTTTTT	CASSSNRQGASKLFF
.	TRBV7-2	.	TRBJ1-2	TGTGCCAGCAGCTTAGCGACAGATAACTATGGCTACACCTTC	CASSLATDNYGYTF
.	TRBV5-1	.	TRBJ1-2	TGCGCCACCAAAACGGACACTACTAACTATGGCTACACCTTC	CATKTDTTNYGYTF
TRBD1	TRBV19	.	TRBJ1-5	TGTGCCAGCACCCCTTTTTGGGGACAGGGGGCCTTCGATCAGCCCCAGCATTTT	CASTPFWGQGAFDQPQHF
TRBD1	TRBV4-1	.	TRBJ2-5	TGCGCCAGCAGCTACGACCAGACAGGGGGCTGGGAGACCCAGTACTTC	CASSYDQTGGWETQYF
.	TRBV10-2	.	TRBJ2-5	TGCGCCAGCAGTGAGTCTACAGGCCGCCAAGAGACCCAGTACTTC	CASSESTGRQETQYF
.	TRBV19	.	TRBJ2-6	TGTGCCAGTTCGAGCAACCCATTAATACCACCCTCTGGGGCCAACGTCCTGACTTTC	CASSSNPLIPPSGANVLTF
.	TRBV4-1	.	TRBJ2-1	TGCGCCAGCAGCCAAGGGCCAGGGGATATTGGTCACAATGAGCAGTTCTTC	CASSQGPGDIGHNEQFF
.	TRBV6-1	.	TRBJ2-4	TGTGCCAGCAGTGAAGTGGGGGGAAAAAACATTCAGTACTTC	CASSEVGGKNIQYF
TRBD2	TRBV29-1	.	TRBJ2-7	TGCAGCGTCGGGACTAGCGGGGGCCCTGAATCCTCCTACGAGCAGTACTTC	CSVGTSGGPESSYEQYF
TRBD1	TRBV9	.	TRBJ2-2	TGTGCCAGCAGCGTAGAGAGGACAGGTCCGAACACCGGGGAGCTGTTTTTT	CASSVERTGPNTGELFF
TRBD1	TRBV18	.	TRBJ1-2	TGTGCCAGCTCACCAAGCTGGGGCCAGGGGGATGGCTACACCTTC	CASSPSWGQGDGYTF
.	TRBV7-3	.	TRBJ2-1	TGTGCCAGCAGCATCAACTACAATGAGCAGTTCTTC	CASSINYNEQFF
.	TRBV2	.	TRBJ2-1	TGTGCCAGCAGTGAAGCGCTTCGACTTTGGCAGTTCTTC	CASSEALRLWQFF
TRBD2	TRBV6-5	.	TRBJ2-2	TGTGCCAGTCATAGCGGGGAGGGCACCGGGGAGCTGTTTTTT	CASHSGEGTGELFF
.	TRBV6-5	.	TRBJ2-7	TGTGCCAGCAGTTACCTCGTCGGGGATCCCTACGAGCAGTACTTC	CASSYLVGDPYEQYF
TRBD1	TRBV2	.	TRBJ1-1	TGTGCCAGCAGCCCACCCTGGACAGGGTACCACACTGAAGCTTTCTTT	CASSPPWTGYHTEAFF
.	TRBV7-3	.	TRBJ1-1	TGTGCCAGCAGCTCCTCCCCCGGCCGTCTTGGAGGTAACACTGAAGCTTTCTTT	CASSSSPGRLGGNTEAFF
TRBD2	TRBV11-3	.	TRBJ2-2	TGTGCCAGCAGCTCGGGACTAGCGGTTTCCACCGGGGAGCTGTTTTTT	CASSSGLAVSTGELFF
TRBD2	TRBV6-6	.	TRBJ2-5	TGTGCCAGCAGTTACTCGATTCCTAGCGGGCAAGAGACCCAGTACTTC	CASSYSIPSGQETQYF
.	TRBV6-1	.	TRBJ2-2	TGTGCCAGCAGTACTGCTCCGAACACCGGGGAGCTGTTTTTT	CASSTAPNTGELFF
.	TRBV2	.	TRBJ1-1	TGTGCCAGCGGGGGGGCTCTCGGGGAAGCTTTCTTT	CASGGALGEAFF
TRBD1	TRBV19	.	TRBJ1-5	TGTGCCAGTAGTGTCGACAGGGTTAACAATCAGCCCCAGCATTTT	CASSVDRVNNQPQHF
TRBD1	TRBV5-4	.	TRBJ2-7	TGTGCCAGCAGCTCTAGGACAGGTTTGATCTACGAGCAGTACTTC	CASSSRTGLIYEQYF
TRBD1	TRBV30	.	TRBJ2-5	TGTGCCTGGAGTCCCGAAGGGGGGACAGGCCACGGGGAGACCCAGTACTTC	CAWSPEGGTGHGETQYF
.	TRBV29-1	.	TRBJ2-2	TGCAGCGTTCGCAGGGGCGGTACGGGGGAGCTGTTTTTT	CSVRRGGTGELFF
.	TRBV2	.	TRBJ1-5	TGTGCCAGTCTCCGGGACACCCATCAGCCCCAGCATTTT	CASLRDTHQPQHF
TRBD2	TRBV5-1	.	TRBJ2-5	TGCGCCAGCAGCCTGGGACTAGCGGGGGAAGAGACCCAGTACTTC	CASSLGLAGEETQYF
.	TRBV2	once	TRBJ1-4	TGTGCCAGCAGTGGAGGAGGACAGATTGAAAAACTGTTTTTT	CASSGGGQIEKLFF